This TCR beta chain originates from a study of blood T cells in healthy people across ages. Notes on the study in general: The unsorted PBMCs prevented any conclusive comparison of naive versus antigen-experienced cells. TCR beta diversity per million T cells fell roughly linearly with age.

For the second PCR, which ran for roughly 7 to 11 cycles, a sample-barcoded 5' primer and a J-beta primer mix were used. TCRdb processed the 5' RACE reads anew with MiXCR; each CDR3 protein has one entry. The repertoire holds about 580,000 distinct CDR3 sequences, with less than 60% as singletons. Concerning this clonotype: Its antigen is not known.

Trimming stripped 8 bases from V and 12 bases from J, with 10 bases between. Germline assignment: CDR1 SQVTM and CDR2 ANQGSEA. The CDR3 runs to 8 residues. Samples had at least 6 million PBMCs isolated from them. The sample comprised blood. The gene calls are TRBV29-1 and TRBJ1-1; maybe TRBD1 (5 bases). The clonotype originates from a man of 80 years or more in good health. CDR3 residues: CSRGDSFF. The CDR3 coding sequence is TGCAGCCGGGGCGATTCTTTCTTT.